This entry lists 2 T cell receptor beta chains sequenced from one sample in a study of hypomethylating agent response in myelodysplastic syndrome. Sequencing was performed with immunoSEQ multiplex PCR; in TCRdb, only in-frame clones are kept and a portion is missing. This sample has around 1,800 clones, with more than 75% found just once. The source material was bone marrow, sampled before or after starting hypomethylating agent treatment for myelodysplastic syndrome (not recorded which). Receptors originate from a human donor with myelodysplastic syndrome.

The chain has TRBV5-4 and TRBJ2-7; TRBD1 or TRBD2 may be the D gene (5 bases each). This CDR3 comprises 14 residues. V shed 2 bases and J shed 2 bases, with 11 bases lying between them. The germline gives CDR1 SGHNT, CDR2 YYREEE (reference sequence). CDR3 protein: CASSLRDPAYEQYF. The CDR3 DNA reads TGTGCCAGCAGCTTAAGGGACCCCGCCTACGAGCAGTACTTC.

This chain connects TRBV28 to TRBJ1-5, with a weak D call TRBD1 (5 bases). Germline CDR1 and CDR2: MDHEN and SYDVKM. Trimming took 7 bases from V and 4 from J, leaving 20 bases between them. The CDR3 sequence is 16 residues long. The CDR3 loop is CASTFPGQVPNQPQHF. Written as DNA, the CDR3 is TGTGCCAGCACCTTCCCGGGGCAGGTTCCAAATCAGCCCCAGCATTTT. The complete variable domain, with remaining parts taken from reference TRBV28 and TRBJ1-5, reads DVKVTQSSRYLVKRTGEKVFLECVQDMDHENMFWYRQDPGLGLRLIYFSYDVKMKEKGDIPEGYSVSREKKERFSLILESASTNQTSMYLCASTFPGQVPNQPQHFGDGTRLSIL.